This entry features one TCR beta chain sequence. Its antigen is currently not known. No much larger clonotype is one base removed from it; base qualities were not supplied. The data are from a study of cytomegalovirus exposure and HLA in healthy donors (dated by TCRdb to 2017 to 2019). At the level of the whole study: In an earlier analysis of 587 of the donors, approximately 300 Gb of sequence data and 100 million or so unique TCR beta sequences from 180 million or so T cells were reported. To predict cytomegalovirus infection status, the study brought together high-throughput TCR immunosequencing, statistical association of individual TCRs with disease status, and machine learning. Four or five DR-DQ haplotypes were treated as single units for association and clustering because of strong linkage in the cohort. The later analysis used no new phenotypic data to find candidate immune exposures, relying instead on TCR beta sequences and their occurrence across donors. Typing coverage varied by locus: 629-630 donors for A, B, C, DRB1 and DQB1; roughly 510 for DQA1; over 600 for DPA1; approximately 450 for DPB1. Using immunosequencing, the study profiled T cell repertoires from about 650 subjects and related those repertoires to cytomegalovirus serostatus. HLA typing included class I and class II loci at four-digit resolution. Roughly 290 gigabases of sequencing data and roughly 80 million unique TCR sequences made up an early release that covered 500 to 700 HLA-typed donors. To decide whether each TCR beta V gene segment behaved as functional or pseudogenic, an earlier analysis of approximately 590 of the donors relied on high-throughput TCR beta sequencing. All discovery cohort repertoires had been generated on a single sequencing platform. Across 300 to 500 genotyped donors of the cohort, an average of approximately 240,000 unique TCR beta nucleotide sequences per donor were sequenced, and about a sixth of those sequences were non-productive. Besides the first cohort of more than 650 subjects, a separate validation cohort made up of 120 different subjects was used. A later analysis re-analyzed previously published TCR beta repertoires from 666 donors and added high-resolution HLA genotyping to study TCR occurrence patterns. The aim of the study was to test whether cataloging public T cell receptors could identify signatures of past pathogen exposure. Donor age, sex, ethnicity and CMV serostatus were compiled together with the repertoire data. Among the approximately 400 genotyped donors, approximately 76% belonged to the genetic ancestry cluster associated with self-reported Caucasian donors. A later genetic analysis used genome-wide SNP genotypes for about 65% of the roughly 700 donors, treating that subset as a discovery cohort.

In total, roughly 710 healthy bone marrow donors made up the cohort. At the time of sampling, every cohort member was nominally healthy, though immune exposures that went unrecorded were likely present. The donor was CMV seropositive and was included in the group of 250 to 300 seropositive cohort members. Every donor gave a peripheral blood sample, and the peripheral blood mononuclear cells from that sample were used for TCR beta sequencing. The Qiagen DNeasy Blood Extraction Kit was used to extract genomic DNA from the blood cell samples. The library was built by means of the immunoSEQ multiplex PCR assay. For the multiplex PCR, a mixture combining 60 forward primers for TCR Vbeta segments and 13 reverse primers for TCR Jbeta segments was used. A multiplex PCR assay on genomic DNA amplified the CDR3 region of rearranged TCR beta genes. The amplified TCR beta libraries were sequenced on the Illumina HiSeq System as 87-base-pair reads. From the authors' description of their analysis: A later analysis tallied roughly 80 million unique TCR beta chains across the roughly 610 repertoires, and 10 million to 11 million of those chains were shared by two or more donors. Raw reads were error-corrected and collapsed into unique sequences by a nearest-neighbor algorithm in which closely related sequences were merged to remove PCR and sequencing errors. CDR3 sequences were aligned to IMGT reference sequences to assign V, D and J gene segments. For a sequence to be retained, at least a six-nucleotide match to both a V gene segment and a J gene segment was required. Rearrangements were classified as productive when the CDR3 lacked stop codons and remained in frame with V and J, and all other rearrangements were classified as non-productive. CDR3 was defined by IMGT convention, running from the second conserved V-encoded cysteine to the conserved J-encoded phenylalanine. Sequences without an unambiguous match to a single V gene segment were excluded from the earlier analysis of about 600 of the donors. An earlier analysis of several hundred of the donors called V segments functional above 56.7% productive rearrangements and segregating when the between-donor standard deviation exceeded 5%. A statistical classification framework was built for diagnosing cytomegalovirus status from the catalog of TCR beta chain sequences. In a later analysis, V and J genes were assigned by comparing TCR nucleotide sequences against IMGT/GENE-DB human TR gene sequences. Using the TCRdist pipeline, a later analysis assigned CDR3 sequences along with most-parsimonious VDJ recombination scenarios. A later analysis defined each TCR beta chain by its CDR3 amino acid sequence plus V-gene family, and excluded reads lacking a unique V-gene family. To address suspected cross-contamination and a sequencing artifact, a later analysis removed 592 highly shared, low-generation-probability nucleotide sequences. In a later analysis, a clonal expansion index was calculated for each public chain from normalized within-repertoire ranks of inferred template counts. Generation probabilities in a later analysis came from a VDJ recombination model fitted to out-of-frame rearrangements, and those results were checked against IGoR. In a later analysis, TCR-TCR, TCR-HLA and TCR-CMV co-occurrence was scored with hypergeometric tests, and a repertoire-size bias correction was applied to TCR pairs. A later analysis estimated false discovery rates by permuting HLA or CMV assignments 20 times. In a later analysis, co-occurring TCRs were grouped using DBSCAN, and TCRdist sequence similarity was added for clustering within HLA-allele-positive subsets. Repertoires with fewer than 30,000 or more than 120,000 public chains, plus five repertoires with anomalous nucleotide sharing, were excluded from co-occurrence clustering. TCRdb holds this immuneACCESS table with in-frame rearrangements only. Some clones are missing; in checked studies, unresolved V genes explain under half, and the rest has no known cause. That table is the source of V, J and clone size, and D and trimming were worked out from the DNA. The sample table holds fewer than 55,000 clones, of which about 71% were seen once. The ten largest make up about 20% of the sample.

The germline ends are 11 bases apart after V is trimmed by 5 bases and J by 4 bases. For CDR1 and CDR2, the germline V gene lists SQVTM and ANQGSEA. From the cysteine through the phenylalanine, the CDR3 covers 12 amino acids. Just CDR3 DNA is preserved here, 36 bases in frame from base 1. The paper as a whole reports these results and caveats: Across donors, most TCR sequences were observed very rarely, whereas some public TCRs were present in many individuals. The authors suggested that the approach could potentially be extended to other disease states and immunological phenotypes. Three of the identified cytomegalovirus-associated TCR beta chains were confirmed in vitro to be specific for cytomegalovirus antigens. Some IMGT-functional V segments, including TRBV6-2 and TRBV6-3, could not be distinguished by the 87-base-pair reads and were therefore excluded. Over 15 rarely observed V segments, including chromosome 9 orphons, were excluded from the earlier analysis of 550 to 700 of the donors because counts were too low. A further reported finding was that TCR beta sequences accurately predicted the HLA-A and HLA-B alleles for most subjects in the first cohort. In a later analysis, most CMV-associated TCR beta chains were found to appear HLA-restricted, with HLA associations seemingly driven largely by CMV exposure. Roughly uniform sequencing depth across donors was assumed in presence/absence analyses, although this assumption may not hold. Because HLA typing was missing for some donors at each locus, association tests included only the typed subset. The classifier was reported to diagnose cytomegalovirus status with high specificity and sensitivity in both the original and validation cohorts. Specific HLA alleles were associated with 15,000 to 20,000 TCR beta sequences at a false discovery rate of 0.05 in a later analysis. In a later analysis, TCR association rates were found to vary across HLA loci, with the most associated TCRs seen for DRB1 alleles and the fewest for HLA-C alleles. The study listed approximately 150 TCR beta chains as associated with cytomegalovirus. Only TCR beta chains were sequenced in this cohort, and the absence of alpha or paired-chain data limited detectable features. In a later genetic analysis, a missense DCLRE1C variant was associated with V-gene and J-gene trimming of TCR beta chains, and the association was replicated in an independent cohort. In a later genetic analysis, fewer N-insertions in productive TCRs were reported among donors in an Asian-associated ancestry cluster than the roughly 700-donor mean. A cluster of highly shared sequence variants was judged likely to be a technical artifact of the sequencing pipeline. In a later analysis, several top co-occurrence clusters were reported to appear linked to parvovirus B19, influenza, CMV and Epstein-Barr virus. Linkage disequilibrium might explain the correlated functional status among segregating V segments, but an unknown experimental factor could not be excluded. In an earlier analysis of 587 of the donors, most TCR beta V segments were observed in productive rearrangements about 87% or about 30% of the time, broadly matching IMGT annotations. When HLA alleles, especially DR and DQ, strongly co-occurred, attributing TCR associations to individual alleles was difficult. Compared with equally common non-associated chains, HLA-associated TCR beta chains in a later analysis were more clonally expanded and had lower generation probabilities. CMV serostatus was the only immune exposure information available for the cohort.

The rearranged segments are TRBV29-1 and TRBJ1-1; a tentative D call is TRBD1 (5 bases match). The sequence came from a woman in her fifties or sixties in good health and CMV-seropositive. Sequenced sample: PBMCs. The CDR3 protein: CSVRAGFTEAFF. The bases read TGCAGCGTTAGGGCAGGGTTCACTGAAGCTTTCTTT.